A selection of T cell receptor beta chains follows, all from one sample in a study of identical twins. One entry per CDR3 protein results from TCRdb running MiXCR on the 5' RACE reads. The sample holds 420,000 or so distinct CDR3 sequences; about 18% are singletons and the top ten take 9.5% to 15%. The sequencing sample was made of naive T cells sorted from blood. Receptor source: a man in his fifties in good health. Each CDR3 is given with its conserved first and last residue. Fields, in order: J gene, D gene, V gene, clone size, CDR3 protein, CDR3 DNA. D genes are given only for firm matches. Clone size is stated in some rows and not others, as once, few, many or a class when expanded.

TRBJ2-5	TRBD2	TRBV6-1	.	CASSHTSGNAETQYF	TGTGCCAGCAGCCACACTAGCGGGAATGCGGAGACCCAGTACTTC
TRBJ2-7	TRBD1	TRBV6-1	.	CASSIRDRGHEQYF	TGTGCCAGCAGTATCCGGGACAGGGGACACGAGCAGTACTTC
TRBJ1-5	TRBD1	TRBV6-1	few	CASSRDRGRQPQHF	TGTGCCAGCAGTCGGGACAGAGGCAGGCAGCCCCAGCATTTT
TRBJ2-5	TRBD1	TRBV11-3	.	CASSIRQGTGETQYF	TGTGCCAGCAGCATTAGACAGGGGACGGGAGAGACCCAGTACTTC
TRBJ1-5	.	TRBV5-6	few	CASSTGTHQPQHF	TGTGCCAGCAGCACAGGGACGCATCAGCCCCAGCATTTT
TRBJ2-2	.	TRBV2	many	CASSQLVSVGELFF	TGTGCCAGCAGCCAGCTAGTCTCCGTCGGGGAGCTGTTTTTT
TRBJ1-1	TRBD1	TRBV6-1	.	CASNKRDRENTEAFF	TGTGCCAGCAATAAACGGGACAGGGAGAACACTGAAGCTTTCTTT
TRBJ2-3	.	TRBV5-1	few	CASSRGALRKASTDTQYF	TGCGCCAGCAGCCGAGGGGCCCTTAGGAAGGCTAGCACAGATACGCAGTATTTT
TRBJ2-2	.	TRBV12-3/TRBV12-4	.	CASRGGGGLTGELFF	TGTGCCAGCAGGGGCGGTGGGGGCCTCACCGGGGAGCTGTTTTTT
TRBJ1-4	.	TRBV28	.	CASGLEPRATNEKLFF	TGTGCCAGCGGCCTAGAACCGCGGGCAACTAATGAAAAACTGTTTTTT
TRBJ2-7	TRBD2	TRBV6-2/TRBV6-3	.	CASRGSSGRSYEQYF	TGTGCCAGCAGGGGATCTAGCGGGAGGTCCTACGAGCAGTACTTC
TRBJ2-5	.	TRBV7-9	many	CASSPAWGASAETQYF	TGTGCCAGCAGCCCGGCCTGGGGTGCGTCAGCTGAGACCCAGTACTTC
TRBJ2-1	.	TRBV7-8	.	CASSRLATTKSYNEQFF	TGTGCCAGCAGCCGCCTCGCGACTACGAAATCCTACAATGAGCAGTTCTTC
TRBJ2-5	.	TRBV21-1	.	CASRKKIDREETQYF	TGTGCCAGCAGAAAGAAAATCGACAGAGAAGAGACCCAGTACTTC
TRBJ2-7	TRBD2	TRBV5-1	many	CASSLEGTSGIYEQYF	TGCGCCAGCAGCTTGGAAGGGACTAGCGGAATCTACGAGCAGTACTTC
TRBJ1-1	TRBD1	TRBV20-1	many	CSARDATGTGFGIAFF	TGCAGTGCTAGAGACGCTACCGGGACAGGGTTCGGGATTGCTTTCTTT
TRBJ2-5	.	TRBV5-6	.	CASSWDTQETQYF	TGTGCCAGCAGCTGGGACACCCAAGAGACCCAGTACTTC
TRBJ1-5	.	TRBV7-2	.	CASSLYSSGSNPPQHF	TGTGCCAGCAGCTTGTATAGTAGTGGTTCGAATCCGCCCCAGCATTTT
TRBJ2-1	TRBD2	TRBV11-2	few	CASRPPPTSGISYNEQFF	TGTGCCAGCAGGCCCCCGCCGACTAGCGGGATTTCCTACAATGAGCAGTTCTTC
TRBJ2-2	TRBD2	TRBV6-1	.	CASTASGPNTGELFF	TGTGCCAGCACGGCTAGCGGGCCAAACACCGGGGAGCTGTTTTTT
TRBJ2-5	.	TRBV7-2	.	CASSQARYQETQYF	TGTGCCAGCAGCCAGGCTAGATACCAAGAGACCCAGTACTTC
TRBJ2-5	.	TRBV4-3	.	CASSQDAGETQYF	TGCGCCAGCAGCCAAGACGCAGGGGAGACCCAGTACTTC
TRBJ2-1	.	TRBV12-3/TRBV12-4	.	CASKAGLLYNEQFF	TGTGCCAGCAAAGCCGGACTGCTCTACAATGAGCAGTTCTTC
TRBJ1-5	.	TRBV20-1	.	CSARDPAGSNQPQHF	TGCAGTGCTAGAGATCCAGCGGGGAGCAATCAGCCCCAGCATTTT
TRBJ2-1	TRBD2	TRBV9	few	CASSVVGLAGRDEQFF	TGTGCCAGCAGCGTAGTGGGACTAGCGGGAAGGGATGAGCAGTTCTTC
TRBJ2-3	.	TRBV10-2	many	CASSESGPQYF	TGCGCCAGCAGTGAGTCGGGGCCTCAGTATTTT
TRBJ2-5	TRBD2	TRBV11-2	few	CASSPGGRGETQYF	TGTGCCAGCAGCCCCGGGGGGAGGGGTGAGACCCAGTACTTC
TRBJ2-2	.	TRBV12-3/TRBV12-4	.	CASSLYLTPSNTGELFF	TGTGCCAGCAGTTTATATTTGACACCTTCGAACACCGGGGAGCTGTTTTTT
TRBJ2-5	TRBD1	TRBV20-1	few	CSAEGPGGETQYF	TGCAGTGCCGAGGGCCCAGGGGGAGAGACCCAGTACTTC
TRBJ1-5	.	TRBV28	few	CASSPLDQPQHF	TGTGCCAGCAGCCCTTTGGATCAGCCCCAGCATTTT
TRBJ2-1	TRBD1	TRBV5-1	many	CASSLAYGQGSHEQFF	TGCGCCAGCAGCTTGGCTTACGGACAGGGCTCCCATGAGCAGTTCTTC
TRBJ2-7	TRBD1	TRBV27	.	CASSFRTGDWAYEQYF	TGTGCCAGCAGTTTTCGTACAGGGGATTGGGCCTACGAGCAGTACTTC
TRBJ2-1	.	TRBV21-1	few	CASSKTGSSYNEQFF	TGTGCCAGCAGCAAGACGGGATCTAGCTACAATGAGCAGTTCTTC
TRBJ2-5	.	TRBV29-1	many	CSVAPGSQETQYF	TGCAGCGTGGCCCCGGGGTCCCAAGAGACCCAGTACTTC
TRBJ2-3	TRBD1	TRBV4-3	once	CASSQGDRGSTDTQYF	TGCGCCAGCAGCCAGGGTGACAGGGGATCCACAGATACGCAGTATTTT
TRBJ2-2	TRBD1	TRBV5-4	many	CASSLVTGGRTGELFF	TGTGCCAGCAGCTTGGTTACAGGGGGTCGCACCGGGGAGCTGTTTTTT
TRBJ2-4	.	TRBV11-2	.	CASSLANINIQYF	TGTGCCAGCAGCTTAGCCAACATAAACATTCAGTACTTC
TRBJ2-7	TRBD1	TRBV20-1	many	CSATQGAYEQYF	TGCAGTGCTACTCAGGGGGCGTACGAGCAGTACTTC
TRBJ2-7	TRBD1	TRBV29-1	many	CSVKGQGALYEQYF	TGCAGCGTTAAGGGACAGGGGGCCCTCTACGAGCAGTACTTC
TRBJ1-1	.	TRBV2	few	CASSAGRVATNTEAFF	TGTGCCAGCAGTGCGGGGCGAGTTGCTACTAACACTGAAGCTTTCTTT
TRBJ1-6	.	TRBV20-1	.	CSARGPGNSPLHF	TGCAGTGCTAGGGGGCCTGGCAATTCACCCCTCCACTTT
TRBJ2-7	.	TRBV4-3	.	CASSQPRDGSYEQYF	TGCGCCAGCAGCCAACCGAGAGACGGCTCCTACGAGCAGTACTTC
TRBJ2-3	TRBD1	TRBV5-1	few	CASSLAVGQRTDTQYF	TGCGCCAGCAGCTTGGCCGTGGGACAGAGAACAGATACGCAGTATTTT
TRBJ2-4	.	TRBV11-2	.	CASTLGGAEGSIQYF	TGTGCCAGCACCCTCGGCGGGGCCGAGGGAAGCATTCAGTACTTC
TRBJ2-3	.	TRBV18	.	CASSRFSNTQYF	TGTGCCAGCTCACGGTTTTCCAATACGCAGTATTTT
TRBJ2-4	.	TRBV12-3/TRBV12-4	many	CASSLAGTKNIQYF	TGTGCCAGCAGTTTGGCGGGAACCAAAAACATTCAGTACTTC
TRBJ2-7	TRBD2	TRBV5-1	many	CASSLSASGTYEQYF	TGCGCCAGCAGCCTATCGGCTAGCGGAACCTACGAGCAGTACTTC
TRBJ2-7	TRBD2	TRBV27	many	CASSRGLAGMFEQYF	TGTGCCAGCAGCCGGGGACTAGCGGGGATGTTTGAGCAGTACTTC